This TCR beta chain is from a study of response to subunit inactivated influenza vaccine. The CDR3 totals 17 residues. Germline V CDR1 and CDR2: WSHSY, SAAADI. V gave up 5 bases and J gave up 7 bases; unmatched junction bases: 15. Notes on this clonotype: Its specificity is not known.

TCRdb re-called the RT-PCR reads with MiXCR, one entry per CDR3 protein. The repertoire includes under 750,000 distinct CDR3 sequences, 12% of them detected once, and about 10% sits in the top ten. Study conclusions and caveats: T cells newly recruited by each seasonal influenza vaccination are few, the authors suggested.

The sequence derives from a man in his forties or fifties who received an inactivated influenza vaccine. Sequencing was performed on PBMCs from blood, taken on the day of vaccination. The J gene is TRBJ2-2, the V gene TRBV10-2, with 8 positions matching TRBD2. Written as DNA, the CDR3 is TGCGCCAGCAGTTATAGCGGGATCCTAATCAGAGGCGGGGAGCTGTTTTTT. It is translated as CASSYSGILIRGGELFF.